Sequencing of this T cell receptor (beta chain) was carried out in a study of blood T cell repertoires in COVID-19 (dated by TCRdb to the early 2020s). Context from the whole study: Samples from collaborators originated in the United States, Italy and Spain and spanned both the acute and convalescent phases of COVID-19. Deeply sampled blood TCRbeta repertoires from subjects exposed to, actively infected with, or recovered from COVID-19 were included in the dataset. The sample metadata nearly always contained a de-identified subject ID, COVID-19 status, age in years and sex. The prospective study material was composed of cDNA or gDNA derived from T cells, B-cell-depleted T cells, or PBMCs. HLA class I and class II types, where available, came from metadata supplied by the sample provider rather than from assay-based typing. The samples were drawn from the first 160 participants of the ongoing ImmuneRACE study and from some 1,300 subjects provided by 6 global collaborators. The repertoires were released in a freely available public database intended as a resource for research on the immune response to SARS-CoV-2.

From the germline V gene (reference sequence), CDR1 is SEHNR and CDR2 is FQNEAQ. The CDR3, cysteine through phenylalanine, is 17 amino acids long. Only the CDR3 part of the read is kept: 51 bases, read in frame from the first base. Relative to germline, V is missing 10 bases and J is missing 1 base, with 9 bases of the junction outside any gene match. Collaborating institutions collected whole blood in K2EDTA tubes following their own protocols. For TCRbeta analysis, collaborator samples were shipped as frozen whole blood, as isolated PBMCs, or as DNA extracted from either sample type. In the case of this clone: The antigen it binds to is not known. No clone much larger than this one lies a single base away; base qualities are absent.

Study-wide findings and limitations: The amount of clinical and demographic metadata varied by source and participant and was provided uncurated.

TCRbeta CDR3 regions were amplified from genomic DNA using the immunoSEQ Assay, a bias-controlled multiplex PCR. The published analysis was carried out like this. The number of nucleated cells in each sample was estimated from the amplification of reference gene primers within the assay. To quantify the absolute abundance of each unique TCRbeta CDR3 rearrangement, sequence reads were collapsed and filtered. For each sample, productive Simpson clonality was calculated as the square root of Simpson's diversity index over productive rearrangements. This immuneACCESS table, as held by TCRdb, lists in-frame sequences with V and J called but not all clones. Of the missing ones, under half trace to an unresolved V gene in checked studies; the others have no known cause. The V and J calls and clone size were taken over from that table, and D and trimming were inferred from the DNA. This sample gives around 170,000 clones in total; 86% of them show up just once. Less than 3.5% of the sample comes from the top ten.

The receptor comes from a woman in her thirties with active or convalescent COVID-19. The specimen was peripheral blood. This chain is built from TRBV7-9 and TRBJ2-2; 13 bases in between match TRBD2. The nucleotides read TGTGCCACCATCGGACTAGCGGGAGCCCTGAACACCGGGGAGCTGTTTTTT. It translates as CATIGLAGALNTGELFF.